The 2 T cell receptor beta chains below come from one sample, sequenced in a study of Tregs in tolerant kidney transplant recipients. The table came from immunoSEQ multiplex PCR; TCRdb's copy has only in-frame clones and leaves some out. Among some 15,000 clones listed, 80% were seen once. The starting material was Tregs from blood, obtained before the transplant. The receptor set was obtained from a human donor who received a combined kidney and bone marrow transplant.

The V and J genes are TRBV19 and TRBJ2-3, with 7 nucleotides matching TRBD2. Per the germline V gene, CDR1 is LNHDA and CDR2 is SQIVND (reference sequence). Trimming took 3 bases from V and 6 from J; bases not matched to a gene: 9. The CDR3 totals 15 residues. CDR3 amino acids: CASSMRSGDWDTQYF. As DNA, the CDR3 is TGTGCCAGTAGTATGAGGAGCGGGGACTGGGATACGCAGTATTTT.

The chain couples TRBV5-1 to TRBJ1-2, with D possibly being TRBD1 (5 bases). V shed 4 bases and J shed 4 bases, with 14 bases lying between them. Germline V gene lookup returns CDR1 SGHRS and CDR2 YFSETQ. The CDR3 loop spans 14 amino acids. The CDR3 reads CASSPGLYGYGYTF. CDR3 coding DNA: TGCGCCAGCAGCCCGGGACTTTACGGCTATGGCTACACCTTC.